One and the same sample provided the 9 T cell receptor beta chains below, sequenced in a study of blood T cells in healthy people across ages. A second PCR, run for roughly 7 to 11 cycles, used a sample-barcoded 5' primer plus a J-beta primer mix. Each CDR3 protein gets one entry after TCRdb re-called the 5' RACE reads with MiXCR. The data contain 600,000 to 850,000 distinct CDR3 sequences, around 25% of them seen just once; the ten biggest clones take up under 10%. These records were also assigned to another study, of T cells of mothers and their children.

Input material: blood. Source of these receptors: a boy younger than 18 in good health.

This clonotype has more than one count but fewer than ten. The chain joins TRBV4-3 to TRBJ2-3; D perhaps matches TRBD2 (5 bases). CDR1 LGHNA and CDR2 YSLEER come from the germline V gene. This CDR3 is 14 amino acids long. V lost 4 bases to trimming and J lost 6 bases, with 14 bases between them. In DNA, the CDR3 is TGCGCCAGCAGCCTAAAGGACGGACTGGATACGCAGTATTTT. Translation: CASSLKDGLDTQYF.

In its sample, this clonotype was seen a few times. The V gene is TRBV7-2, the J gene TRBJ2-5; D uncertain. V was cut by 3 bases and J by 4 bases, with 12 bases left in between. The germline CDR1 and CDR2 sequences are SGHTA and FQGNSA. The CDR3 covers 14 residues. CDR3 sequence reads: CASSFGFVLETQYF. The CDR3 nucleotides read TGTGCCAGCAGCTTCGGCTTTGTTTTAGAGACCCAGTACTTC.

The gene calls are TRBV5-1 and TRBJ2-5; possibly TRBD2 for D (5 bases). The J call may be incorrect, as the DNA end agrees better with TRBJ2-7. This CDR3 has 13 amino acids. CDR1 is SGHRS and CDR2 is YFSETQ in the germline V gene. CDR3 DNA sequence: TGCGCCAGCAGCTTGGGGCCTCGGGGCGAGCAGTACTTC. It yields the protein CASSLGPRGEQYF.

V gene TRBV7-9 combines with J gene TRBJ2-5; 10 bases are a match to TRBD2. The V segment lost 4 bases and the J segment 2 bases; nucleotides outside the gene matches: 10. This CDR3 is 17 amino acids long. CDR1 and CDR2 from the germline V gene are SEHNR and FQNEAQ (reference sequence). The chain's CDR3 is CASSSGLAENSQETQYF. In DNA form, the CDR3 reads TGTGCCAGCAGCTCAGGACTAGCGGAAAACTCTCAAGAGACCCAGTACTTC.

V usage is TRBV29-1 and J usage is TRBJ2-2; unclear D gene. V was trimmed by 6 bases and J by 4 bases, leaving 6 bases between them. The CDR3 runs 11 residues. The germline V gene has CDR1 SQVTM and CDR2 ANQGSEA. CDR3 in amino acids: CSVRITGELFF. The CDR3 DNA sequence: TGCAGCGTACGGATCACCGGGGAGCTGTTTTTT.

This clonotype was seen a few times. The CDR3 is CASSGPGLAEETQYF. The CDR3 DNA follows: TGTGCCAGCAGCGGACCGGGACTAGCGGAAGAGACCCAGTACTTC. The chain joins TRBV7-8 to TRBJ2-1; 11 bases map to TRBD2. The J call is uncertain, as TRBJ2-5 better fits the DNA end. This CDR3 is 15 amino acids long. In germline, CDR1 is SGHVS, CDR2 FQNEAQ.

The V and J genes are TRBV6-6 and TRBJ1-4; TRBD1 agrees at 8 bases. Germline V CDR1 and CDR2: MNHNY, SVGAGI (reference sequence). J was trimmed by 14 bases and V by 4 bases; bases with no gene match: 12. The CDR3 is made up of 14 amino acids. The CDR3, as DNA: TGTGCCAGCAGTTCCCACCAGGGGGCATTTAGCCTGTTTTTT. The encoded protein is CASSSHQGAFSLFF.

A few counts support this clonotype. The chain links TRBV12-3 or TRBV12-4 to TRBJ2-3, with D maybe TRBD2 (5 bases). V lost 5 bases, J lost 0 bases, and 9 bases lay in between. This CDR3 has 14 amino acids. CDR3 nucleotides: TGTGCCAGCAGTCCGGGGTTTAGCACAGATACGCAGTATTTT. Its protein product is CASSPGFSTDTQYF.

The rearrangement links TRBV27 to TRBJ1-4; D call uncertain. V was pared by 1 base and J by 1 base, with 1 base between. Germline CDR1 is MNHEY and CDR2 is SMNVEV (reference sequence). This CDR3 is 13 amino acids long. CDR3 protein: CASSLLTNEKLFF. The CDR3 nucleotides read TGTGCCAGCAGTTTATTAACTAATGAAAAACTGTTTTTT.